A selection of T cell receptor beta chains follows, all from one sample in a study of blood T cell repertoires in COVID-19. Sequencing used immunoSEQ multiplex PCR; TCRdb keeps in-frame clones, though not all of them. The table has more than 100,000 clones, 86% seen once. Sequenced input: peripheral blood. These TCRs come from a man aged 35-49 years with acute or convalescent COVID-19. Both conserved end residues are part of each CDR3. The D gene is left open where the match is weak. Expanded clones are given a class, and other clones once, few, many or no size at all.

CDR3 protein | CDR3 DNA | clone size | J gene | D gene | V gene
CASSQDWAGIRSPLHF | TGTGCCAGCAGCCAAGATTGGGCAGGGATTAGATCACCCCTCCACTTT | NA | TRBJ1-6 | NA | TRBV3-1/TRBV3-2
CASSLPGGAGQPQHF | TGTGCCAGCAGCTTACCAGGGGGCGCAGGTCAGCCCCAGCATTTT | NA | TRBJ1-5 | TRBD1 | TRBV7-2
CASSRDRVGEQYF | TGTGCCAGCTCTCGGGACAGGGTAGGCGAGCAGTACTTC | NA | TRBJ2-7 | TRBD1 | TRBV7-3
CATRPGGRNTGELFF | TGTGCCACCCGACCGGGCGGGAGGAACACCGGGGAGCTGTTTTTT | NA | TRBJ2-2 | TRBD2 | TRBV19
CASSLASRRTEAFF | TGTGCCAGCAGCTTAGCATCAAGGAGAACTGAAGCTTTCTTT | NA | TRBJ1-1 | NA | TRBV7-2
CASSLASGNGGYTF | TGTGCCAGCAGCTTAGCGTCAGGGAACGGTGGCTACACCTTC | NA | TRBJ1-2 | NA | TRBV7-9
CASSYSLQETQYF | TGTGCCAGCAGCTACAGCCTACAAGAGACCCAGTACTTC | once | TRBJ2-5 | NA | TRBV11-3
CACIRTEAFF | TGTGCCTGTATTAGGACAGAAGCTTTCTTT | NA | TRBJ1-1 | NA | TRBV30
CASRPRGDEQYF | TGTGCCAGCAGGCCCCGGGGGGACGAGCAGTACTTC | NA | TRBJ2-7 | TRBD2 | TRBV6-6
CASSVEVIGGSNEQFF | TGTGCCAGCAGCGTAGAGGTAATAGGGGGTTCCAATGAGCAGTTCTTC | NA | TRBJ2-1 | NA | TRBV9
CASSPRPKETLGSGANVLTF | TGTGCCAGCAGCCCGCGACCAAAGGAGACCCTAGGCTCTGGGGCCAACGTCCTGACTTTC | few | TRBJ2-6 | NA | TRBV9
CASSLSGAEETQYF | TGCGCCAGCAGCTTGTCAGGGGCAGAAGAGACCCAGTACTTC | NA | TRBJ2-5 | NA | TRBV5-1
CASSDSSSGELFF | TGTGCCAGCAGTGACTCGAGCTCCGGGGAGCTGTTTTTT | NA | TRBJ2-2 | NA | TRBV6-4
CSVGGRQGSGTDTQYF | TGCAGCGTTGGGGGCCGACAGGGTAGCGGCACAGATACGCAGTATTTT | NA | TRBJ2-3 | TRBD1 | TRBV29-1
CASSANVGGLAVSYEQYF | TGTGCCAGCAGCGCGAATGTAGGCGGACTAGCGGTCTCCTACGAGCAGTACTTC | NA | TRBJ2-7 | TRBD2 | TRBV5-4
CASSEERGLGTDTQYF | TGTGCCAGCAGTGAAGAAAGGGGGCTTGGGACAGATACGCAGTATTTT | NA | TRBJ2-3 | TRBD1 | TRBV6-1
CASSLDLGSASWFF | TGTGCCAGCAGCTTAGATCTGGGTTCGGCTAGCTGGTTCTTC | NA | TRBJ2-1 | NA | TRBV11-2
CASRMQGAGGYTF | TGTGCCAGCAGGATGCAGGGGGCGGGTGGCTACACCTTC | NA | TRBJ1-2 | TRBD1 | TRBV2
CSVAGVGLAGALSYEQYF | TGCAGCGTTGCGGGTGTGGGACTAGCGGGAGCACTCTCCTACGAGCAGTACTTC | NA | TRBJ2-7 | TRBD2 | TRBV29-1
CASSYSMGSPLAKNIQYF | TGTGCCAGCAGTTACTCGATGGGGAGCCCTCTAGCCAAAAACATTCAGTACTTC | NA | TRBJ2-4 | NA | TRBV6-2/TRBV6-3
CASSQGGTSRGYTF | TGCGCCAGCAGCCAAGGGGGGACTTCTCGCGGCTACACCTTC | NA | TRBJ1-2 | NA | TRBV4-3
CASSLGARGSYNEQFF | TGTGCCAGCAGCTTAGGGGCCAGGGGGTCATACAATGAGCAGTTCTTC | NA | TRBJ2-1 | TRBD1 | TRBV11-3
CASSSRLADTDTQYF | TGTGCCAGCAGCTCCAGACTAGCGGACACAGATACGCAGTATTTT | NA | TRBJ2-3 | TRBD2 | TRBV7-2
CASSQDRGQPQHF | TGCGCCAGCAGCCAAGATCGGGGGCAGCCCCAGCATTTT | NA | TRBJ1-5 | NA | TRBV4-3
CASRQGIDTGELFF | TGTGCCAGCAGACAGGGGATTGATACCGGGGAGCTGTTTTTT | many | TRBJ2-2 | TRBD1 | TRBV25-1
CASSGGRWTGELFF | TGTGCCAGTAGTGGCGGGAGATGGACCGGGGAGCTGTTTTTT | few | TRBJ2-2 | TRBD2 | TRBV19
CASRREGPSGTEAFF | TGCGCCAGCAGAAGAGAGGGCCCGTCGGGCACTGAAGCTTTCTTT | NA | TRBJ1-1 | NA | TRBV4-1
CASRTGEFSPLHF | TGTGCCAGTAGGACAGGGGAGTTTTCACCCCTCCACTTT | NA | TRBJ1-6 | TRBD1 | TRBV19
CASSPGGEAFF | TGTGCCAGCTCACCAGGGGGCGAAGCTTTCTTT | NA | TRBJ1-1 | NA | TRBV18
CAITGTGVTEAFF | TGTGCCATTACCGGGACAGGGGTCACTGAAGCTTTCTTT | NA | TRBJ1-1 | TRBD1 | TRBV28
CASSDGIGGYGYTF | TGTGCCAGCAGTGACGGTATAGGGGGCTATGGCTACACCTTC | NA | TRBJ1-2 | NA | TRBV6-1
CASSLARGTDTQYF | TGTGCCAGCAGTTTGGCCAGGGGCACAGATACGCAGTATTTT | NA | TRBJ2-3 | NA | TRBV27
CAWSVGRGANYGYTF | TGTGCCTGGAGTGTGGGGCGGGGGGCTAACTATGGCTACACCTTC | NA | TRBJ1-2 | NA | TRBV30
CASSMRLAGGSSQETQYF | TGTGCCAGCAGCATGAGACTAGCGGGAGGAAGTAGCCAAGAGACCCAGTACTTC | NA | TRBJ2-5 | TRBD2 | TRBV11-2
CSVDRGSEAFF | TGCAGCGTCGACAGGGGATCGGAAGCTTTCTTT | once | TRBJ1-1 | TRBD1 | TRBV29-1
CAWGGRTGTTNTEAFF | TGTGCCTGGGGGGGGAGGACAGGAACCACAAACACTGAAGCTTTCTTT | NA | TRBJ1-1 | TRBD1 | TRBV30
CASSSGTDRYNEQFF | TGTGCCAGCAGTAGCGGGACGGACAGATACAATGAGCAGTTCTTC | NA | TRBJ2-1 | NA | TRBV6-6
CAWSRDSLYGYTF | TGTGCCTGGAGCCGGGACAGCCTTTATGGCTACACCTTC | NA | TRBJ1-2 | TRBD1 | TRBV30
CASSTQLAGLDTQYF | TGTGCCAGCAGCACGCAACTAGCGGGGCTAGATACGCAGTATTTT | NA | TRBJ2-3 | TRBD2 | TRBV11-1
CASSLVGRASGAQETQYF | TGTGCCAGCAGCTTAGTAGGTAGGGCTAGCGGGGCCCAAGAGACCCAGTACTTC | NA | TRBJ2-5 | TRBD2 | TRBV7-2
CASIRYRSTEAFF | TGTGCCAGCATCCGCTACAGATCGACTGAAGCTTTCTTT | NA | TRBJ1-1 | NA | TRBV2
CASRGLGEKLFF | TGTGCCAGCAGGGGACTCGGGGAAAAACTGTTTTTT | NA | TRBJ1-4 | NA | TRBV7-9
CAISDFTAEAFF | TGTGCCATCAGTGATTTTACGGCTGAAGCTTTCTTT | NA | TRBJ1-1 | NA | TRBV10-3
CASNGQLNTEAFF | TGTGCCAGCAACGGACAGTTGAACACTGAAGCTTTCTTT | NA | TRBJ1-1 | NA | TRBV6-5